Each of the 3 T cell receptor beta chains below was sequenced from the same sample in a study of shared clonotypes between healthy human individuals. Method: immunoSEQ multiplex PCR; TCRdb's copy keeps in-frame clones and lacks some. The sample contains 730,000 or so clones, roughly 78% of which appear only once. The material sequenced was memory CD4+ T cells sorted from blood. As for subset: CD45RA-negative fraction. These receptors were collected from a woman aged 25 to 39 in good health.

This clone was counted a few times. This chain links TRBV19 with TRBJ1-4, with TRBD1 matching 7 bases. V trimming: 6 bases; J trimming: 4 bases; junction bases outside the gene matches: 5. Germline values: CDR1 LNHDA, CDR2 SQIVND (reference sequence). This CDR3 spans 14 amino acids. The CDR3 DNA sequence: TGTGCCAGTAGGAGGGGGCCGGATAATGAAAAACTGTTTTTT. It translates to CASRRGPDNEKLFF. The full variable domain, completed using reference TRBV19 and TRBJ1-4, is DGGITQSPKYLFRKEGQNVTLSCEQNLNHDAMYWYRQDPGQGLRLIYYSQIVNDFQKGDIAEGYSVSREKKESFPLTVTSAQKNPTAFYLCASRRGPDNEKLFFGSGTQLSVL.

This clone was counted many times. V usage is TRBV10-3 and J usage is TRBJ2-1; 9 nucleotides agree with TRBD2. This CDR3 spans 13 amino acids. The J segment lost 7 bases and the V segment lost 9 bases, leaving 7 bases of the junction unmatched. From germline, CDR1 is ENHRY and CDR2 SYGVKD. CDR3 amino acids: CAIRLAGSNEQFF. The CDR3 coding sequence is TGTGCCATACGGCTAGCGGGAAGTAATGAGCAGTTCTTC.

This rearrangement joins TRBV14 to TRBJ1-4; D gene ambiguous. Germline CDR1 and CDR2: SGHDN and FVKESK. The CDR3 runs to 14 residues. V was clipped by 3 bases and J by 4 bases, with 9 bases between them. CDR3 residues: CASSQLGDNEKLFF. Here the CDR3 DNA reads TGTGCCAGCAGCCAGTTAGGAGATAATGAAAAACTGTTTTTT. Based on the CDR3 plus reference TRBV14 and TRBJ1-4, the full variable domain is EAGVTQFPSHSVIEKGQTVTLRCDPISGHDNLYWYRRVMGKEIKFLLHFVKESKQDESGMPNNRFLAERTGGTYSTLKVQPAELEDSGVYFCASSQLGDNEKLFFGSGTQLSVL.